Shown below are 13 T cell receptor beta chains from a single sample sequenced in a study of blood T cells in healthy people across ages. A sample-barcoded 5' primer and a J-beta primer mix were used in a second PCR of about 6 to 12 cycles. TCRdb re-analysed the 5' RACE reads in MiXCR, keeping a single row per CDR3 protein. The sample includes some 850,000 distinct CDR3 sequences, 20% to 30% of them seen just once. A further study also used this sample, focusing on T cells of mothers and their children.

The sample was blood. These receptors were taken from a boy aged 5 to 17 in good health.

This clonotype was seen many times. The chain links TRBV2 to TRBJ2-7; D is possibly TRBD2 (5 bases). Looked up from germline, CDR1 is SNHLY and CDR2 is FYNNEI. The CDR3 extends over 12 amino acids. The V and J ends lost 7 bases and 6 bases respectively, with 13 bases between them. The CDR3 nucleotides are TGTGCCAGCAAAGGGAGCAATCCCGAGCAGTACTTC. Protein sequence: CASKGSNPEQYF.

This clonotype showed up just a few times. The chain uses TRBV2 and TRBJ2-5; 7 bases map to TRBD2. This CDR3 has 13 residues. Trimming took 6 bases from V and 4 from J; bases not matched to a gene: 5. The V gene's germline CDR1 is SNHLY and CDR2 FYNNEI. The CDR3, as DNA: TGTGCCAGCAGCGCGACTAGCACAGAGACCCAGTACTTC. Translated: CASSATSTETQYF.

This clonotype has just a few counts. The gene calls are TRBV11-2 and TRBJ2-5; D could derive from TRBD1 or TRBD2 (5 bases each). The CDR3 has 18 amino acids. The germline V and J ends were trimmed by 3 bases and 5 bases, with 25 bases remaining between them. Germline V gives CDR1 SGHAT, CDR2 FQNNGV. The CDR3 region is CASSFLPATGPEQETQYF. The CDR3 DNA sequence: TGTGCCAGCAGCTTCCTTCCTGCGACGGGGCCCGAACAGGAGACCCAGTACTTC. The whole variable domain, remainder taken from reference TRBV11-2 and TRBJ2-5, is EAGVAQSPRYKIIEKRQSVAFWCNPISGHATLYWYQQILGQGPKLLIQFQNNGVVDDSQLPKDRFSAERLKGVDSTLKIQPAKLEDSAVYLCASSFLPATGPEQETQYFGPGTRLLVL.

This clonotype was counted between two and nine times. This chain connects TRBV4-1 to TRBJ2-1; TRBD2 matches 7 bases. The J segment lost 2 bases and the V segment lost 4 bases, leaving 11 bases of the junction unmatched. Germline-derived CDR1 and CDR2 are MGHRA and YSYEKL. This CDR3 has 17 residues. Here the CDR3 reads CASSPGAAGVPYNEQFF. The CDR3 DNA reads as TGCGCCAGCAGCCCTGGCGCGGCGGGGGTACCCTACAATGAGCAGTTCTTC.

The V and J genes are TRBV25-1 and TRBJ1-2; D ambiguous. Trimming took off 6 bases at V and 8 bases at J, with 16 bases between the two ends. The CDR3 loop spans 13 amino acids. Germline loops: CDR1 MGHDK, CDR2 SYGVNS. The CDR3 here is CASSATFSVGYTF. The CDR3 nucleotides read TGTGCCAGCAGCGCAACCTTCTCGGTGGGCTACACCTTC.

The V and J genes are TRBV18 and TRBJ2-7, with D possibly matching TRBD2 (6 bases). Deletions cut 2 bases from V and 1 base from J, with 12 bases between. CDR1 KGHSH and CDR2 LQKENI come from the germline V gene. This CDR3 region has 15 residues. DNA of the CDR3: TGTGCCAGCTCACCAGGGACTTTGAATTCCTACGAGCAGTACTTC. It specifies CASSPGTLNSYEQYF.

The table lists this clonotype with a few counts. The chain links TRBV20-1 to TRBJ2-2; TRBD1 matches 8 bases. In germline, CDR1 is DFQATT, CDR2 SNEGSKA (reference sequence). There are 14 residues in the CDR3. With V trimmed by 7 bases and J by 6 bases, 10 bases remained unmatched. In DNA, the CDR3 is TGCAGTGTTGGGCAGGGGGCGCGAGCCGGGGAGCTGTTTTTT. Its protein is CSVGQGARAGELFF.

This chain uses TRBV20-1 with TRBJ2-1, with TRBD1 matching over 8 bases. V lost 6 bases and J lost 4; bases outside the gene matches: 14. The CDR3 runs to 16 residues. Germline V CDR1 and CDR2: DFQATT, SNEGSKA (reference sequence). CDR3 in DNA: TGCAGTGCCACTCCCATCACAGGGGGGAATTACAATGAGCAGTTCTTC. Translation gives CSATPITGGNYNEQFF.

This clonotype was counted only a few times. V is TRBV30 and J is TRBJ1-1; D unresolved. V was shortened by 0 bases and J by 8 bases, with 7 bases between the two germline ends. The CDR3 length is 11 residues. Germline V gene data show CDR1 as GTSNPN and CDR2 as SVGIG (reference sequence). CDR3 DNA: TGTGCCTGGAGTGTACGCCCCGAAGCTTTCTTT. As protein: CAWSVRPEAFF.

This clonotype was seen a handful of times. CDR3 in DNA: TGTGCCAGCAGTGACGCGGCCTCGAGGACAGGGGCCTCTGGGGCCAACGTCCTGACTTTC. It specifies CASSDAASRTGASGANVLTF. This chain links TRBV25-1 with TRBJ2-6; 9 bases fit TRBD1. The V segment lost 3 bases and the J segment 0 bases; nucleotides outside the gene matches: 12. Germline CDR1 reads MGHDK; CDR2 reads SYGVNS. The CDR3 covers 20 residues.

The chain joins TRBV5-1 to TRBJ2-1; possibly TRBD1 for D (6 bases). The germline CDR1 and CDR2 sequences are SGHRS and YFSETQ. The V and J ends lost 5 bases and 0 bases respectively, with 12 bases between them. The CDR3 has 15 residues. The CDR3 DNA reads as TGCGCCAGCAGTTTTGACAGGTCCTCCTACAATGAGCAGTTCTTC. Amino acid sequence: CASSFDRSSYNEQFF.

Only a few counts were recorded for this clonotype. The chain is built from TRBV12-3 or TRBV12-4 and TRBJ2-5; D is ambiguous. The better agreement between TRBJ2-7 and the DNA end casts doubt on the J call. The CDR3 extends over 15 amino acids. CDR3 in amino acids: CASSSRQVSSYEQYF. The CDR3 DNA sequence: TGTGCCAGCAGTTCCCGGCAGGTTAGCTCCTACGAGCAGTACTTC.

The chain combines TRBV24-1 with TRBJ2-3; D is perhaps TRBD1 or TRBD2 (5 bases each). Germline CDR1 reads KGHDR; CDR2 reads SFDVKD. The ends were cut back, 2 bases at V and 6 bases at J, with 17 bases in the middle. The CDR3 is 16 residues long. CDR3 nucleotides: TGTGCCACCAGTGATTCCCGGGGACCCCGCCTGGATACGCAGTATTTT. It translates to CATSDSRGPRLDTQYF.